The 2 T cell receptor beta chains below come from one sample, sequenced in a study of shared clonotypes between healthy human individuals. Generated by immunoSEQ multiplex PCR, the TCRdb table keeps only in-frame clones and is missing some. Of around 700,000 clones listed, around three quarters are singletons. Sequenced: memory CD4+ T cells sorted from blood. Subset reported: CD45RA-negative fraction. Every receptor here comes from a woman in her twenties or thirties in good health.

Note on this clone: This may stem from a read error, because a much larger clone lies one nucleotide away. The CDR3, as DNA: TGTGCCAGCAGCCTACTTAGCGGGAACACCGGGGAGCTGTTTTTT. Protein product: CASSLLSGNTGELFF. V usage is TRBV5-6 and J usage is TRBJ2-2, with a possible D match to TRBD2 (6 bases). The CDR3 length is 15 residues. From germline, CDR1 is SGHDT and CDR2 YYEEEE. Trimming shortened V by 4 bases and J by 1 base, and 11 bases separated the two germline ends.

The genes are TRBV6-1 and TRBJ2-7; 8 bases match TRBD2. From germline, CDR1 is MNHNS and CDR2 SASEGT. The CDR3 totals 13 residues. V shed 8 bases and J 3 bases; nucleotides not matched to a gene: 6. This CDR3 reads CASVLADNYEQYF. CDR3 DNA sequence: TGTGCCAGCGTACTAGCGGACAACTACGAGCAGTACTTC.